This TCR beta chain appears in the sequencing data of a study of vaccination and CD4 T cells after COVID-19. Across the study: Stimulation of the cells used overlapping spike peptide pools from SARS-CoV-2 and from the common cold coronaviruses HCoV-NL63, HCoV-OC43 and HCoV-229E. Overall study results and limits: Spike mono-reactivity was found in 304 of 307 vaccine-specific clones from convalescent patients.

Time point denoted: late sampling 161 to 241 days after vaccination in a few convalescent patients. Sample treatment: approximately 10-day PBMC culture with coronavirus spike peptide pools or control peptides (ViraFEST assay). PCR tests turned positive between March and December 2020, before US Alpha, Beta and Delta variants. This clonotype occurred a few times. What it binds is unknown. Cultured CD4+ T-cell DNA underwent Oncomine TCR Beta short-read sequencing. Using its own MiXCR run on the PCR reads, TCRdb lists one record per CDR3 protein. The data show about 25,000 distinct CDR3 sequences, less than 40% seen once. This CDR3 is built from 13 residues. With 8 bases clipped from V and 2 bases from J, the junction kept 3 bases outside the gene matches. Per germline, CDR1 ENHRY and CDR2 SYGVKD.

This specimen was CD4+ T cells from blood, cultured in vitro, taken about 7 months after SARS-CoV-2 vaccination. The chain links TRBV10-3 to TRBJ2-5; 9 nucleotides agree with TRBD1. The source of this sequence is a human donor who had recovered from COVID-19. The CDR3 nucleotides are TGTGCCATCGGTGGGACAGGGCAAGAGACCCAGTACTTC. Its protein is CAIGGTGQETQYF.